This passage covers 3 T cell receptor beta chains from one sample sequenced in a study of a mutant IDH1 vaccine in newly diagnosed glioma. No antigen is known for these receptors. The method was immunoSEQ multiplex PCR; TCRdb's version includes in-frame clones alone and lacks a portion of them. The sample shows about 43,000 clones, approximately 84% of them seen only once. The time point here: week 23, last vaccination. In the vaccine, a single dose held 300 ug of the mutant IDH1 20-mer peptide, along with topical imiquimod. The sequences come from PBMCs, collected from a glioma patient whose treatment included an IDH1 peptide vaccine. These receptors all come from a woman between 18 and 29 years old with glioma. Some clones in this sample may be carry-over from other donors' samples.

CDR3 DNA: TGTGCCAGCAGCAGTTTTGGACAGGCCGGGGACACTGAAGCTTTCTTT. Encoded protein: CASSSFGQAGDTEAFF. The chain employs TRBV5-6 and TRBJ1-1; 7 bases are shared with TRBD1. The CDR3 has 16 residues. Trimming cost V 4 bases and J 3 bases; bases outside gene matches: 12. Germline-derived CDR1 and CDR2 are SGHDT and YYEEEE.

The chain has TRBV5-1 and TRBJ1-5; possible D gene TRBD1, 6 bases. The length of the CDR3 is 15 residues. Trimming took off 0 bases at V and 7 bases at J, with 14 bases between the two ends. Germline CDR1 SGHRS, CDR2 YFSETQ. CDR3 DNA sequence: TGCGCCAGCAGCTTGGAGGGACATCAGGACCAGCCCCAGCATTTT. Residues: CASSLEGHQDQPQHF.

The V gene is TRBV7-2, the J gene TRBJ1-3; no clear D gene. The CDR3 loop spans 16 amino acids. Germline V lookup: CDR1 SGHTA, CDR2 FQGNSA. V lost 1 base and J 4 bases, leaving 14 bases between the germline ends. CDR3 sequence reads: CASSLGGSGSGNTIYF. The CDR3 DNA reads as TGTGCCAGCAGCTTAGGAGGGTCGGGTTCCGGAAACACCATATATTTT.